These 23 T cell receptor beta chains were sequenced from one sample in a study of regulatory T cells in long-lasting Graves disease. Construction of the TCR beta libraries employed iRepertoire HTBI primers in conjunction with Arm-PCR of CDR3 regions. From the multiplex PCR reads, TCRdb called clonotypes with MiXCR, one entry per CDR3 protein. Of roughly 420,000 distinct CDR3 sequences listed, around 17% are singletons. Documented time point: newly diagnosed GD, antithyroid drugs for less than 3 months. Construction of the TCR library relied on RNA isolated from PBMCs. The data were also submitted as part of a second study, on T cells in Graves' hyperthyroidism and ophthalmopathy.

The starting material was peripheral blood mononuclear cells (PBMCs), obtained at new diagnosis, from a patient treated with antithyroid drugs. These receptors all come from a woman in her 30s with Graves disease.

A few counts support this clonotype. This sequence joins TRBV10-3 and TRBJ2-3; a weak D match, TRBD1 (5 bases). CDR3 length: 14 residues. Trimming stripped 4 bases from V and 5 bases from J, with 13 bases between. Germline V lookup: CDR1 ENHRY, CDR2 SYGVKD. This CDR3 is CAISGGGAQDTQYF. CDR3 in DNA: TGTGCCATCAGTGGTGGTGGGGCGCAAGATACGCAGTATTTT.

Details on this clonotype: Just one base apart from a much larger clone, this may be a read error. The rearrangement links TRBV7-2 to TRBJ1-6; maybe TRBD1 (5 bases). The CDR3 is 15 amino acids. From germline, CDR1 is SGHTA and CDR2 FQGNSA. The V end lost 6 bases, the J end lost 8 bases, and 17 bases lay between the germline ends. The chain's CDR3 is CASRHTRGLDSPLHF. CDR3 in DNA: TGTGCCAGCAGACACACTCGGGGGTTGGATTCACCCCTCCACTTT.

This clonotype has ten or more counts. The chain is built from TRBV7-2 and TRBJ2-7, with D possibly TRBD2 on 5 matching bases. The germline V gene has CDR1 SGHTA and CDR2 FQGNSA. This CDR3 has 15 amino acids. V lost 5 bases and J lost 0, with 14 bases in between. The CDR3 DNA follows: TGTGCCAGCAGCCTTCGGACTCATAGCTCCTACGAGCAGTACTTC. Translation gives CASSLRTHSSYEQYF. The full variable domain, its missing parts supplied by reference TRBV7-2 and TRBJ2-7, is GAGVSQSPSNKVTEKGKDVELRCDPISGHTALYWYRQSLGQGLEFLIYFQGNSAPDKSGLPSDRFSAERTGGSVSTLTIQRTQQEDSAVYLCASSLRTHSSYEQYFGPGTRLTVT.

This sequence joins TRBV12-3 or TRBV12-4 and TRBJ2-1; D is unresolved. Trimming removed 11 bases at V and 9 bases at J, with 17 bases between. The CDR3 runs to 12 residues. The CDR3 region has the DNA TGTGCCGGTTCGGGTGGCTTCGGTGAGCAGTTCTTC. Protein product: CAGSGGFGEQFF.

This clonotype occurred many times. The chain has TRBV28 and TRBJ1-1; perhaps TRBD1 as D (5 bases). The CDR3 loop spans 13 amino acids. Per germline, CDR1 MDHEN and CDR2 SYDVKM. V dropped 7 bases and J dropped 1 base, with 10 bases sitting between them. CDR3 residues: CASTRGPNTEAFF. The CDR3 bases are TGTGCCAGCACCCGGGGCCCGAACACTGAAGCTTTCTTT.

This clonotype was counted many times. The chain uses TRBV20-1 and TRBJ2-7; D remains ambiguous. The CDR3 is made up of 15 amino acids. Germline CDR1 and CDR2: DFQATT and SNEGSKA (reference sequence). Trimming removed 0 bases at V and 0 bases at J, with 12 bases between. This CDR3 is CSARDGTLPSYEQYF. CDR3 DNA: TGCAGTGCTAGAGACGGAACCCTGCCCTCCTACGAGCAGTACTTC.

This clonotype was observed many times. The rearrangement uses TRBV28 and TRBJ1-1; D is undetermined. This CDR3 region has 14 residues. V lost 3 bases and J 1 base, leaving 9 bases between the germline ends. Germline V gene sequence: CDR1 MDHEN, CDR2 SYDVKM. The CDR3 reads CASSLGNWNTEAFF. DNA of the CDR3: TGTGCCAGCAGTTTGGGGAATTGGAACACTGAAGCTTTCTTT.

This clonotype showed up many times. The CDR3 bases are TGTGCCAGCAGAGCCCGGGGGGGGAATTCACCCCTCCACTTT. It is translated as CASRARGGNSPLHF. V gene TRBV2 combines with J gene TRBJ1-6; possible D gene TRBD1, 5 bases. Trimming shortened V by 6 bases and J by 7 bases, and 13 bases separated the two germline ends. CDR3 length equals 14 residues. Looked up from germline, CDR1 is SNHLY and CDR2 is FYNNEI.

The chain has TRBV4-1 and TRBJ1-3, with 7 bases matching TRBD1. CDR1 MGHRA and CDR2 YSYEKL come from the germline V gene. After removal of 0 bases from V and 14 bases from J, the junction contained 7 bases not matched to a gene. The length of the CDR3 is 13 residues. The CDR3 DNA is TGCGCCAGCAGCCAAGACCTGGACAGGCATCTATATTTT. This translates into CASSQDLDRHLYF.

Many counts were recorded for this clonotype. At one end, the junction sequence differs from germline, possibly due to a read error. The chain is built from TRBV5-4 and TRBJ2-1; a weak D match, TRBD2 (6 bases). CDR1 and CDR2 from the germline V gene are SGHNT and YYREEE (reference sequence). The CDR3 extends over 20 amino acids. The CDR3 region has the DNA TGTGCCAGTAGCTCTCCTACCTCGATGTCTAGCGAACGTTCCTACAATGAGCAGTTCTTC. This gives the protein CASSSPTSMSSERSYNEQFF.

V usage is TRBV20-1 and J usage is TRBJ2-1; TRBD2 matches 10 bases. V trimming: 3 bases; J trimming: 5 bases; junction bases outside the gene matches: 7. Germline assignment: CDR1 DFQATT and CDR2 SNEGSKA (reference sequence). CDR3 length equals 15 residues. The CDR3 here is CSARPPSGRDNEQFF. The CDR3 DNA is TGCAGTGCTAGGCCGCCCAGCGGGAGGGACAATGAGCAGTTCTTC.

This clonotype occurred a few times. The CDR3 nucleotides read TGTGCCAGCAGTTTGGAAGGGGCGGGTGAAAAACTGTTTTTT. This sequence encodes CASSLEGAGEKLFF. V gene TRBV27 combines with J gene TRBJ1-4; tentatively, D is TRBD1 (5 bases). Trimming stripped 3 bases from V and 7 bases from J, with 12 bases between. In germline, CDR1 is MNHEY, CDR2 SMNVEV (reference sequence). There are 14 residues in the CDR3.

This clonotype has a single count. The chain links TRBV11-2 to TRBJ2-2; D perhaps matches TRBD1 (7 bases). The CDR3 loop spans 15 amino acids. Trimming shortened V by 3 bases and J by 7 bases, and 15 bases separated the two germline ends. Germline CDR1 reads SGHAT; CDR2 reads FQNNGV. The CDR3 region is CASSLRQGEVGELFF. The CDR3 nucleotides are TGTGCCAGCAGCTTGAGGCAGGGGGAGGTCGGGGAGCTGTTTTTT.

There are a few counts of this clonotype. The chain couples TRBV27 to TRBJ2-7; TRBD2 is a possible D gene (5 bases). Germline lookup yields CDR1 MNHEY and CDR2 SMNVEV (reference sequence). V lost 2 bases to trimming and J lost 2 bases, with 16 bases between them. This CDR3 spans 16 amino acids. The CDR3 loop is CASSLPGGWGTYEQYF. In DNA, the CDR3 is TGTGCCAGCAGTTTACCTGGCGGGTGGGGTACCTACGAGCAGTACTTC.

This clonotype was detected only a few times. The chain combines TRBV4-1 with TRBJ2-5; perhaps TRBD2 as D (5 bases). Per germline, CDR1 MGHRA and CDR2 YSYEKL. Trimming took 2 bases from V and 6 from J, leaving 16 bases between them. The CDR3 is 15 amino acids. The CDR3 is CASSQPTQEVKTQYF. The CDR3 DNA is TGCGCCAGCAGCCAACCCACGCAGGAGGTGAAGACCCAGTACTTC.

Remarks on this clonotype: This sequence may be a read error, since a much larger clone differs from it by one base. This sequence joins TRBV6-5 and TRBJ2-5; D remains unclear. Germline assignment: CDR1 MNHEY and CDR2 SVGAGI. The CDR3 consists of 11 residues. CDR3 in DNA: TGTGACAGCAGTTACTTCGAGACCCAGTACTTC. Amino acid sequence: CDSSYFETQYF.

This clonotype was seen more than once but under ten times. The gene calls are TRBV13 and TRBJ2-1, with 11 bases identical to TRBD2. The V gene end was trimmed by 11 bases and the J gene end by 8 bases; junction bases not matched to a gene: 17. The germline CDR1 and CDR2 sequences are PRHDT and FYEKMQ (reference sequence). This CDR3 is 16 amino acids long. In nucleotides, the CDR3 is TGTGCCGTATCAGTAGCGGGAGGGCCTTTAGCCTATGAGCAGTTCTTC. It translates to CAVSVAGGPLAYEQFF.

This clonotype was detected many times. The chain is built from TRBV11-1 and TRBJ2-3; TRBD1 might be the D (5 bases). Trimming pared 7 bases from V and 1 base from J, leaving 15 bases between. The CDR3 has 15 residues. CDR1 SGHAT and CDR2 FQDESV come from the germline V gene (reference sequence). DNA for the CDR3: TGTGCCAGCACCTCAGGGATTCGTGGCACAGATACGCAGTATTTT. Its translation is CASTSGIRGTDTQYF. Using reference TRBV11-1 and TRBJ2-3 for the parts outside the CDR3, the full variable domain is EAEVAQSPRYKITEKSQAVAFWCDPISGHATLYWYRQILGQGPELLVQFQDESVVDDSQLPKDRFSAERLKGVDSTLKIQPAELGDSAMYLCASTSGIRGTDTQYFGPGTRLTVL.

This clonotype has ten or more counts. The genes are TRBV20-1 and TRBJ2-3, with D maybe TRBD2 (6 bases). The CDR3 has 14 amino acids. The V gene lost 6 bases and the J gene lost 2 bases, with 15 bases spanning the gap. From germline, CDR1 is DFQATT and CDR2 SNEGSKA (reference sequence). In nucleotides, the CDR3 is TGCAGTGCAGGGACGGGGGACGACACAGATACGCAGTATTTT. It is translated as CSAGTGDDTDTQYF.

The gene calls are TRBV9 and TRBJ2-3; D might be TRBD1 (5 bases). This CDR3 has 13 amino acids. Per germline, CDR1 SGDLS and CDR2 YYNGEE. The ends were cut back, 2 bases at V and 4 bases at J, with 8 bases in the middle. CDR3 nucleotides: TGTGCCAGCAGCGTGACAGTGGCAGATACGCAGTATTTT. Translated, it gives CASSVTVADTQYF.

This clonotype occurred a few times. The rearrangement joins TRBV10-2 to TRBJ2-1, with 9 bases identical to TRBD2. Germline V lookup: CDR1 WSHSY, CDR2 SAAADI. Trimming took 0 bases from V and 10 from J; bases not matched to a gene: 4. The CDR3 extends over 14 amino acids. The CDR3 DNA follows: TGCGCCAGCAGTGAGTCGACTAGCGGAACGGAGCAGTTCTTC. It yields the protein CASSESTSGTEQFF.

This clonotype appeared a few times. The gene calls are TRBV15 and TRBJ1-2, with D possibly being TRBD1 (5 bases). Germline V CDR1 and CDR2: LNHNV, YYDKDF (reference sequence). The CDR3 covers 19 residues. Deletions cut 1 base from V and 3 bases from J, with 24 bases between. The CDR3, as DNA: TGTGCCACCAGCAGAGCTCTCGGGGGACTAGTGTCGGGAGACTATGGCTACACCTTC. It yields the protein CATSRALGGLVSGDYGYTF.

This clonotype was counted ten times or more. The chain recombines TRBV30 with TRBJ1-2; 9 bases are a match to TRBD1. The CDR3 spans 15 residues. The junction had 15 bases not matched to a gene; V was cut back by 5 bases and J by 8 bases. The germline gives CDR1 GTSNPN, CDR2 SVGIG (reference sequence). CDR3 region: CAWGGPGTGRSGYTF. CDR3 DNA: TGTGCCTGGGGTGGACCCGGGACAGGGAGGAGCGGCTACACCTTC.